The 26 T cell receptor beta chains below come from one sample, sequenced in a study of human T cells and chemical hapten exposure. MiXCR was run by TCRdb on the RACE reads, yielding one entry per CDR3 protein. The table shows a few hundred thousand distinct CDR3 sequences, with about 6.3% occurring only once. Indicated time point: patch test 2, 6 weeks after DPC sensitization. Treatment reported: therapeutic diphenylcyclopropenone sensitization with weekly scalp DPC. Sequences were derived from whole blood, sampled in connection with sensitization to the hapten diphenylcyclopropenone (DPC). These receptors all come from a woman younger than 35 with alopecia areata. Some clones in this sample may be carry-over from other donors' samples.

This clonotype was recorded at least ten times. The rearrangement links TRBV4-3 to TRBJ2-3, with 7 nucleotides matching TRBD1. V lost 1 base to trimming and J lost 4 bases; unmatched junction nucleotides: 5. Germline values: CDR1 LGHNA, CDR2 YSLEER. The CDR3 loop spans 15 amino acids. CDR3 protein: CASSQGQGRADTQYF. The CDR3 region has the DNA TGCGCCAGCAGCCAAGGACAGGGTCGGGCAGATACGCAGTATTTT.

This clonotype was found many times. The chain has TRBV20-1 and TRBJ1-1; D remains ambiguous. CDR3 length equals 11 residues. The V and J ends lost 5 bases and 3 bases respectively, with 7 bases between them. Germline lookup yields CDR1 DFQATT and CDR2 SNEGSKA (reference sequence). For the CDR3, the DNA is TGCAGTGCTTGGACTGACACTGAAGCTTTCTTT. It encodes CSAWTDTEAFF.

The chain uses TRBV28 and TRBJ1-5; D possibly corresponds to TRBD1 (5 bases). The V gene's germline CDR1 is MDHEN and CDR2 SYDVKM. The V gene lost 8 bases and the J gene lost 6 bases, with 17 bases spanning the gap. The CDR3 has 14 residues. The DNA for the CDR3 is TGTGCCAGCTTCGGGACGCCCGGGGGTCAGCCCCAGCATTTT. Translating it yields CASFGTPGGQPQHF.

This clonotype was seen a handful of times. The CDR3 sequence: CASSPPNLGDTEAFF. The CDR3 bases are TGTGCCAGCTCACCCCCGAATCTCGGGGACACTGAAGCTTTCTTT. This chain connects TRBV18 to TRBJ1-1; the D is unclear. This CDR3 region has 15 residues. Per germline, CDR1 KGHSH and CDR2 LQKENI. V was pared by 3 bases and J by 3 bases, with 14 bases between.

This clonotype was detected only a few times. The chain employs TRBV5-6 and TRBJ1-1; unclear D gene. Germline CDR1 reads SGHDT; CDR2 reads YYEEEE. V lost 0 bases, J lost 4 bases, and 10 bases lay in between. The CDR3 sequence is 14 residues long. The CDR3 DNA reads TGTGCCAGCAGCTTGGTGCTAGGGAGCACTGAAGCTTTCTTT. Protein: CASSLVLGSTEAFF.

The chain links TRBV7-9 to TRBJ2-3; D is unclear. The germline V and J ends were trimmed by 0 bases and 4 bases, with 8 bases remaining between them. Germline assignment: CDR1 SEHNR and CDR2 FQNEAQ (reference sequence). This CDR3 contains 14 residues. The CDR3 sequence: CASSLAQSADTQYF. The CDR3 DNA follows: TGTGCCAGCAGCTTAGCGCAGAGCGCAGATACGCAGTATTTT.

This clonotype was seen a handful of times. The V and J genes are TRBV12-3 or TRBV12-4 and TRBJ2-3; TRBD2 is a possible D gene (5 bases). CDR3 length equals 15 residues. V shed 5 bases and J shed 2 bases, with 14 bases lying between them. The CDR3 loop is CASSERTYYTDTQYF. CDR3 nucleotides: TGTGCCAGCAGTGAAAGGACTTATTACACAGATACGCAGTATTTT.

The chain carries TRBV10-3 and TRBJ2-7, with D maybe TRBD1 (6 bases). This CDR3 region has 15 residues. The germline V gene has CDR1 ENHRY and CDR2 SYGVKD. The V end lost 6 bases, the J end lost 2 bases, and 17 bases lay between the germline ends. The CDR3 DNA reads as TGTGCCATCAGCGAACAGGGCGGGTTGCCCTACGAGCAGTACTTC. Translated: CAISEQGGLPYEQYF.

The chain links TRBV5-1 to TRBJ1-1; D is perhaps TRBD1 (6 bases). The CDR3 consists of 15 residues. Germline values: CDR1 SGHRS, CDR2 YFSETQ. V was shortened by 2 bases and J by 1 base, with 12 bases between the two germline ends. The CDR3 DNA sequence: TGCGCCAGCAGCTTTGCAGGGGAGGGGAACACTGAAGCTTTCTTT. Protein product: CASSFAGEGNTEAFF.

The table lists this clonotype with many counts. The rearrangement joins TRBV7-9 to TRBJ2-2, with no clear D. The CDR3 extends over 13 amino acids. Germline V gene lookup returns CDR1 SEHNR and CDR2 FQNEAQ (reference sequence). Trimming cost V 1 base and J 7 bases, with 7 bases left between them. The DNA of the CDR3 is TGTGCCAGCAGCTTAGTTTCTCTCGGGGAGCTGTTTTTT. This translates into CASSLVSLGELFF. The complete variable domain, with remaining parts taken from reference TRBV7-9 and TRBJ2-2, reads DTGVSQNPRHKITKRGQNVTFRCDPISEHNRLYWYRQTLGQGPEFLTYFQNEAQLEKSRLLSDRFSAERPKGSFSTLEIQRTEQGDSAMYLCASSLVSLGELFFGEGSRLTVL.

This clonotype occurred a few times. The J gene is TRBJ1-1, the V gene TRBV6-6; D uncertain. Trimming took 2 bases from V and 2 from J, leaving 12 bases between them. This CDR3 comprises 15 residues. CDR1 is MNHNY and CDR2 is SVGAGI in the germline V gene (reference sequence). The DNA for the CDR3 is TGTGCCAGCAGTTACCCGGGCGGGGTAAACACTGAAGCTTTCTTT. Translating it yields CASSYPGGVNTEAFF.

This chain uses TRBV4-2 with TRBJ2-3; tentatively, D is TRBD1 or TRBD2 (5 bases each). Trimming took off 3 bases at V and 2 bases at J, with 18 bases between the two ends. This CDR3 has 17 amino acids. Germline CDR1 LGHNA, CDR2 YNFKEQ. The chain's CDR3 is CASSQSVRDGATDTQYF. Here the CDR3 DNA reads TGTGCCAGCAGCCAGAGTGTTAGGGACGGAGCCACAGATACGCAGTATTTT.

This clonotype was picked up many times. The chain is built from TRBV6-5 and TRBJ1-2; D might be TRBD1 (5 bases). V dropped 5 bases and J dropped 6 bases, with 10 bases sitting between them. The CDR3 has 12 amino acids. The germline V gene has CDR1 MNHEY and CDR2 SVGAGI. CDR3 bases: TGTGCCAGCAGTCGGACATCGAATGGCTACACCTTC. It specifies CASSRTSNGYTF.

This clonotype was seen only a few times. The chain combines TRBV28 with TRBJ1-5, with D maybe TRBD1 (5 bases). The CDR3 covers 14 residues. V lost 6 bases and J 4 bases, leaving 13 bases between the germline ends. Germline CDR1 MDHEN, CDR2 SYDVKM. Written as DNA, the CDR3 is TGTGCCAGCAGACCAGACAGCCTTAATCAGCCCCAGCATTTT. Encoded protein: CASRPDSLNQPQHF. Full variable domain (rest looked up from reference TRBV28 and TRBJ1-5): DVKVTQSSRYLVKRTGEKVFLECVQDMDHENMFWYRQDPGLGLRLIYFSYDVKMKEKGDIPEGYSVSREKKERFSLILESASTNQTSMYLCASRPDSLNQPQHFGDGTRLSIL.

At least ten counts were recorded for this clonotype. This sequence joins TRBV28 and TRBJ1-2; D unresolved. Trimming removed 5 bases from V and 6 bases from J, with 10 bases in between. Germline CDR1 and CDR2: MDHEN and SYDVKM. The CDR3 totals 12 residues. For the CDR3, the DNA is TGTGCCAGCAGTCTATTAAGGGATGGCTACACCTTC. Residues: CASSLLRDGYTF.

Many counts were recorded for this clonotype. The rearrangement links TRBV7-2 to TRBJ2-3, with TRBD2 as a possible D gene (6 bases). Germline CDR1 reads SGHTA; CDR2 reads FQGNSA. CDR3 length equals 14 residues. The V gene lost 3 bases and the J gene lost 3 bases, with 10 bases spanning the gap. The CDR3 protein is CASSFRGLTDTQYF. The CDR3 region has the DNA TGTGCCAGCAGCTTCCGGGGACTGACAGATACGCAGTATTTT.

The chain has TRBV7-3 and TRBJ1-4; weak D call: TRBD1 (5 bases). The CDR3 is 19 residues long. V was clipped by 1 base and J by 9 bases, with 27 bases between them. Looked up from germline, CDR1 is SGHTA and CDR2 is FQGTGA. CDR3 sequence: CASSLIRWGKGTLGQKLFF. Written as DNA, the CDR3 is TGTGCCAGCAGCTTAATTCGGTGGGGGAAAGGGACCCTAGGACAAAAACTGTTTTTT.

This clonotype was counted only a few times. This rearrangement joins TRBV7-9 to TRBJ1-6; TRBD1 might be the D (5 bases). V lost 4 bases and J 5 bases, leaving 15 bases between the germline ends. The germline V gene encodes CDR1 SEHNR and CDR2 FQNEAQ (reference sequence). This CDR3 contains 16 residues. The CDR3, as DNA: TGTGCCAGCAGCTCCTATGGGACTGAAAATAATTCACCCCTCCACTTT. It codes for CASSSYGTENNSPLHF.

This clonotype has just a few counts. V usage is TRBV6-2 or TRBV6-3 and J usage is TRBJ2-3; D not certain. This CDR3 comprises 12 residues. CDR1 is MNHEY, CDR2 SVGEGT, per germline. V lost 6 bases and J 3 bases, leaving 7 bases between the germline ends. CDR3 DNA sequence: TGTGCCAGCAGCCTCTGGACAGATACGCAGTATTTT. This gives the protein CASSLWTDTQYF.

This clonotype was seen only a few times. The chain uses TRBV7-2 and TRBJ2-5; D may be TRBD1 or TRBD2 (5 bases each). Trimming took off 4 bases at V and 5 bases at J, with 20 bases between the two ends. There are 16 residues in the CDR3. In germline, CDR1 is SGHTA, CDR2 FQGNSA. CDR3 in amino acids: CASSSRPTLGVETQYF. Written as DNA, the CDR3 is TGTGCCAGCAGCTCTCGTCCCACATTGGGGGTGGAGACCCAGTACTTC.

The chain combines TRBV7-3 with TRBJ2-1; a possible D gene is TRBD1 (6 bases). V gave up 3 bases and J gave up 8 bases, with 17 bases separating them. This CDR3 is built from 15 residues. Germline V gene sequence: CDR1 SGHTA, CDR2 FQGTGA. The CDR3, as DNA: TGTGCCAGCAGCTTCGCAGGGGTCAAAGGGGATGAGCAGTTCTTC. Amino acid sequence: CASSFAGVKGDEQFF.

This clonotype came up many times. The chain combines TRBV28 with TRBJ2-1; 13 bases are a match to TRBD2. CDR1 is MDHEN and CDR2 is SYDVKM in the germline V gene. CDR3 length: 16 amino acids. The V gene end was trimmed by 10 bases and the J gene end by 3 bases; junction bases not matched to a gene: 9. The CDR3 loop is CATLGLAGADYNEQFF. The CDR3 DNA follows: TGTGCCACCCTCGGACTAGCGGGGGCCGACTACAATGAGCAGTTCTTC.

Comments on this clonotype: A much bigger clone sits one base away, suggesting this may be a read error. The V call is TRBV18, the J call TRBJ2-7; possibly TRBD2 for D (6 bases). Germline V gene data show CDR1 as KGHSH and CDR2 as LQKENI. The CDR3 extends over 13 amino acids. The CDR3 is CASSEGLSYEQHF. DNA of the CDR3: TGTGCCAGCTCAGAGGGACTTTCCTACGAGCAGCACTTC.

The V and J genes are TRBV25-1 and TRBJ1-2; D is undetermined. V gave up 1 base and J gave up 4 bases, with 7 bases separating them. CDR1 MGHDK and CDR2 SYGVNS come from the germline V gene. The CDR3 runs 13 residues. The CDR3: CASSELDGYGYTF. The DNA of the CDR3 is TGTGCCAGCAGTGAATTGGACGGCTATGGCTACACCTTC.

The rearrangement uses TRBV18 and TRBJ2-3; tentatively, D is TRBD2 (6 bases). V shed 3 bases and J shed 2 bases, with 12 bases lying between them. The V gene's germline CDR1 is KGHSH and CDR2 LQKENI. This CDR3 comprises 15 residues. CDR3 protein: CASSPGRGTTDTQYF. Here the CDR3 DNA reads TGTGCCAGCTCACCGGGACGGGGGACCACAGATACGCAGTATTTT. Full variable domain (rest looked up from reference TRBV18 and TRBJ2-3): NAGVMQNPRHLVRRRGQEARLRCSPMKGHSHVYWYRQLPEEGLKFMVYLQKENIIDESGMPKERFSAEFPKEGPSILRIQQVVRGDSAAYFCASSPGRGTTDTQYFGPGTRLTVL.

The chain combines TRBV5-6 with TRBJ1-2; D is uncertain. The germline V and J ends were trimmed by 9 bases and 5 bases, with 17 bases remaining between them. The CDR3 has 13 amino acids. The germline CDR1 and CDR2 sequences are SGHDT and YYEEEE. The CDR3 spells CANPEQYGYGYTF. The CDR3, as DNA: TGTGCCAATCCGGAACAGTACGGGTATGGCTACACCTTC.